The 28 T cell receptor beta chains presented below share a single source sample, sequenced in a study of response to subunit inactivated influenza vaccine. One entry per CDR3 protein results from TCRdb running MiXCR on the RT-PCR reads. The profile shows hundreds of thousands of distinct CDR3 sequences, 6.5% to 8% of them singletons. The sample was PBMCs from blood, taken 23 to 25 months after vaccination. The receptors shown here come from a man between 50 and 69 years old who received an inactivated influenza vaccine.

This clonotype was seen a few times. The V gene is TRBV7-2, the J gene TRBJ2-1, with unresolved D. CDR3 length: 14 residues. V lost 8 bases and J 4 bases, leaving 15 bases between the germline ends. From germline, CDR1 is SGHTA and CDR2 FQGNSA. The CDR3: CASQSSRKYNEQFF. CDR3 bases: TGTGCCAGCCAAAGCAGCCGTAAATACAATGAGCAGTTCTTC.

This clonotype has at least ten counts. V gene TRBV6-4 combines with J gene TRBJ2-5, with 11 bases matching TRBD2. Trimming removed 5 bases from V and 2 bases from J; junction bases left unmatched: 4. The V gene's germline CDR1 is MRHNA and CDR2 SNTAGT. The CDR3 has 15 residues. Here the CDR3 DNA reads TGTGCCAGCAGTCCTAGCGGGGGGTTACAAGAGACCCAGTACTTC. Translation: CASSPSGGLQETQYF.

In this sample, this clonotype turned up many times. This rearrangement joins TRBV27 to TRBJ1-5; 7 nucleotides agree with TRBD1. Germline trimming cut 5 bases from V and 6 bases from J; bases unmatched to any gene: 10. This CDR3 has 15 residues. Germline CDR1 reads MNHEY; CDR2 reads SMNVEV (reference sequence). Here the CDR3 reads CASSPDRVQSQPQHF. The DNA of the CDR3 is TGTGCCAGCAGTCCCGACAGGGTTCAGTCTCAGCCCCAGCATTTT.

This clonotype was recorded many times. This sequence joins TRBV20-1 and TRBJ1-2; unclear D gene. The CDR3 consists of 12 residues. Trimming stripped 1 base from V and 2 bases from J, with 5 bases between. CDR1 and CDR2 from the germline V gene are DFQATT and SNEGSKA (reference sequence). The CDR3 region has the DNA TGCAGTGCTAGAGGAATGAACTATGGCTACACCTTC. As protein: CSARGMNYGYTF.

The chain is built from TRBV28 and TRBJ1-1; D is possibly TRBD1 (5 bases). Germline CDR1 and CDR2: MDHEN and SYDVKM. The CDR3 runs 15 residues. The ends were cut back, 5 bases at V and 1 base at J, with 14 bases in the middle. The CDR3: CASSPYFTGNTEAFF. CDR3 in DNA: TGTGCCAGCAGTCCCTACTTTACAGGGAACACTGAAGCTTTCTTT. Together with reference TRBV28 and TRBJ1-1, the CDR3 gives the full variable domain: DVKVTQSSRYLVKRTGEKVFLECVQDMDHENMFWYRQDPGLGLRLIYFSYDVKMKEKGDIPEGYSVSREKKERFSLILESASTNQTSMYLCASSPYFTGNTEAFFGQGTRLTVV.

Here the CDR3 reads CAWSSWQGVQPQHF. CDR3 bases: TGTGCCTGGAGCAGTTGGCAGGGGGTTCAGCCCCAGCATTTT. The V call is TRBV30, the J call TRBJ1-5; 7 nucleotides match TRBD1. Germline V gives CDR1 GTSNPN, CDR2 SVGIG (reference sequence). This CDR3 comprises 14 residues. V was clipped by 3 bases and J by 6 bases; unmatched bases: 8.

The sample holds a few counts of this clonotype. This chain links TRBV27 with TRBJ2-5; 8 bases fit TRBD2. This CDR3 has 15 amino acids. Trimming cost V 0 bases and J 3 bases; bases outside gene matches: 3. From germline, CDR1 is MNHEY and CDR2 SMNVEV (reference sequence). The CDR3 loop is CASSLSGRGEETQYF. The CDR3 DNA follows: TGTGCCAGCAGTTTATCCGGGCGGGGGGAAGAGACCCAGTACTTC.

The sample holds a few counts of this clonotype. The J gene is TRBJ2-7, the V gene TRBV28; the D gene could be TRBD1 or TRBD2 (5 bases each). The CDR3 is 15 residues long. The V and J ends lost 7 bases and 3 bases respectively, with 19 bases between them. Germline-derived CDR1 and CDR2 are MDHEN and SYDVKM. CDR3 amino acids: CASTFLFGANYEQYF. As DNA, the CDR3 is TGTGCCAGCACCTTCCTATTCGGGGCAAACTACGAGCAGTACTTC.

The rearrangement joins TRBV9 to TRBJ2-1; D is undetermined. Germline V gene data show CDR1 as SGDLS and CDR2 as YYNGEE. This CDR3 has 15 amino acids. V was cut by 4 bases and J by 8 bases, with 19 bases left in between. The CDR3 nucleotides are TGTGCCAGCAGCCCAGTAGCTAGGTCGCTATATGAGCAGTTCTTC. This encodes CASSPVARSLYEQFF.

There are a few counts of this clonotype. This chain uses TRBV5-1 with TRBJ1-1; TRBD1 might be the D (5 bases). The CDR3 contains 14 residues. The germline CDR1 and CDR2 sequences are SGHRS and YFSETQ. V was trimmed by 5 bases and J by 0 bases, leaving 11 bases between them. The CDR3 here is CASRPRALNTEAFF. CDR3 DNA: TGCGCCAGCAGACCCAGGGCTTTGAACACTGAAGCTTTCTTT.

The rearrangement joins TRBV24-1 to TRBJ1-2; 7 nucleotides match TRBD1. Germline V gives CDR1 KGHDR, CDR2 SFDVKD. Trimming at V came to 4 bases and at J to 1 base, leaving 2 bases not matched to a gene. This CDR3 spans 14 amino acids. DNA for the CDR3: TGTGCCACCAGTGAGGGACAGCATAACTATGGCTACACCTTC. Translating it yields CATSEGQHNYGYTF.

This clonotype has a handful of counts. The genes are TRBV19 and TRBJ2-1, with unresolved D. CDR3 length: 15 residues. CDR1 LNHDA and CDR2 SQIVND come from the germline V gene (reference sequence). V gave up 3 bases and J gave up 0 bases, with 9 bases separating them. DNA for the CDR3: TGTGCCAGTAGTATTCTTCAAAACTCCTACAATGAGCAGTTCTTC. Translating it yields CASSILQNSYNEQFF. The full variable domain, completed using reference TRBV19 and TRBJ2-1, is DGGITQSPKYLFRKEGQNVTLSCEQNLNHDAMYWYRQDPGQGLRLIYYSQIVNDFQKGDIAEGYSVSREKKESFPLTVTSAQKNPTAFYLCASSILQNSYNEQFFGPGTRLTVL.

This clonotype has just a few counts. V and J are TRBV11-1 and TRBJ1-6; D may be TRBD1 (6 bases). The germline V and J ends were trimmed by 5 bases and 7 bases, with 18 bases remaining between them. Per germline, CDR1 SGHAT and CDR2 FQDESV (reference sequence). The CDR3 totals 16 residues. The DNA for the CDR3 is TGTGCCAGCAGCCACAGGGTTGGGGAAGGGAATTCACCCCTCCACTTT. Its protein is CASSHRVGEGNSPLHF.

The chain is built from TRBV2 and TRBJ2-2; possibly TRBD2 for D (5 bases). This CDR3 has 13 residues. Germline V lookup: CDR1 SNHLY, CDR2 FYNNEI. V was pared by 5 bases and J by 7 bases, with 11 bases between. The CDR3 DNA reads TGTGCCAGCAGTATAAGGGAGCGCGGGGAGCTGTTTTTT. This gives the protein CASSIRERGELFF.

At least ten counts were recorded for this clonotype. The chain joins TRBV20-1 to TRBJ1-1; TRBD1 aligns across 7 bases. Trimming cost V 1 base and J 2 bases; bases outside gene matches: 7. Germline V gives CDR1 DFQATT, CDR2 SNEGSKA (reference sequence). This CDR3 contains 15 residues. The CDR3 DNA follows: TGCAGTGCTAGAGCCCGACAGGGATATAACACTGAAGCTTTCTTT. It is translated as CSARARQGYNTEAFF.

This clonotype was detected many times. This chain uses TRBV7-8 with TRBJ2-5; D perhaps matches TRBD2 (5 bases). The CDR3 runs 16 residues. Per germline, CDR1 SGHVS and CDR2 FQNEAQ. V gave up 5 bases and J gave up 5 bases, with 21 bases separating them. CDR3 region: CASSTRAEMMVETQYF. The CDR3 DNA follows: TGTGCCAGCAGCACCCGAGCGGAGATGATGGTGGAGACCCAGTACTTC.

This clonotype has ten or more counts. The chain couples TRBV6-2 or TRBV6-3 to TRBJ2-1; 7 nucleotides match TRBD2. CDR3 size: 17 residues. Germline CDR1 is MNHEY and CDR2 is SVGEGT. The V gene end was trimmed by 6 bases and the J gene end by 6 bases; junction bases not matched to a gene: 17. In DNA form, the CDR3 reads TGTGCCAGCAGGGGGAAAATCAGCGGGATAAGGGTCAATGAGCAGTTCTTC. Its translation: CASRGKISGIRVNEQFF.

V usage is TRBV29-1 and J usage is TRBJ2-5; 13 positions agree with TRBD2. This CDR3 region has 16 residues. V gave up 7 bases and J gave up 0 bases; unmatched junction bases: 8. The germline V gene has CDR1 SQVTM and CDR2 ANQGSEA. This CDR3 reads CSALAGGPSYQETQYF. The CDR3 coding sequence is TGCAGCGCACTAGCGGGAGGGCCTTCGTACCAAGAGACCCAGTACTTC.

In its sample, this clonotype was seen a few times. The V call is TRBV6-2 or TRBV6-3, the J call TRBJ1-5, with TRBD1 matching 7 bases. CDR3 length: 18 residues. V shed 1 base and J 3 bases; nucleotides not matched to a gene: 12. Germline CDR1 MNHEY, CDR2 SVGEGT. The CDR3 spells CASSYFLAGGNINQPQHF. The DNA of the CDR3 is TGTGCCAGCAGTTACTTCTTAGCAGGGGGGAACATCAATCAGCCCCAGCATTTT.

The chain couples TRBV7-8 to TRBJ2-2; 8 nucleotides align to TRBD1. Germline V CDR1 and CDR2: SGHVS, FQNEAQ. The CDR3 sequence is 18 residues long. V was pared by 5 bases and J by 1 base, with 12 bases of the junction left unmatched. The CDR3 DNA is TGTGCCAGCAGCGGTGAAGTACAGGGGGGCCTGAACACCGGGGAGCTGTTTTTT. Translated: CASSGEVQGGLNTGELFF.

This clonotype was counted ten times or more. The chain couples TRBV5-1 to TRBJ2-7; 9 bases match TRBD1. The CDR3 loop spans 14 amino acids. CDR1 SGHRS and CDR2 YFSETQ come from the germline V gene. With V trimmed by 4 bases and J by 4 bases, 6 bases remained unmatched. This chain's CDR3 is CASSKQGATYEQYF. The CDR3 nucleotides read TGCGCCAGCAGCAAACAGGGGGCCACATACGAGCAGTACTTC.

The V and J genes are TRBV30 and TRBJ2-2; tentatively, D is TRBD1 or TRBD2 (5 bases each). This CDR3 contains 14 residues. Germline V lookup: CDR1 GTSNPN, CDR2 SVGIG (reference sequence). V dropped 2 bases and J dropped 2 bases, with 9 bases sitting between them. CDR3 nucleotide sequence: TGTGCCTGGAGTCCGGGACCTAACACCGGGGAGCTGTTTTTT. Amino acid sequence: CAWSPGPNTGELFF.

This clonotype was detected a few times. The rearrangement uses TRBV6-2 or TRBV6-3 and TRBJ2-3; D perhaps matches TRBD2 (7 bases). The CDR3 length is 16 residues. Trimming pared 6 bases from V and 3 bases from J, leaving 19 bases between. In germline, CDR1 is MNHEY, CDR2 SVGEGT. CDR3 protein: CASRKTGGGGTDTQYF. CDR3 nucleotide sequence: TGTGCCAGCAGAAAGACGGGAGGAGGGGGTACAGATACGCAGTATTTT.

The chain couples TRBV24-1 to TRBJ1-2; D perhaps matches TRBD1 (5 bases). Per the germline V gene, CDR1 is KGHDR and CDR2 is SFDVKD. Trimming removed 5 bases at V and 5 bases at J, with 11 bases between. This CDR3 has 13 residues. The CDR3 nucleotides are TGTGCCACCAGTGTCGGCAGGACATATGGCTACACCTTC. Its protein product is CATSVGRTYGYTF.

This clonotype has at least ten counts. The rearrangement links TRBV5-1 to TRBJ1-2; TRBD1 is a possible D gene (6 bases). V was trimmed by 2 bases and J by 6 bases, leaving 8 bases between them. The CDR3 covers 12 residues. Germline V gives CDR1 SGHRS, CDR2 YFSETQ. CDR3 sequence reads: CASSLQGDGYTF. CDR3 sequence (DNA): TGCGCCAGCAGCTTACAGGGAGATGGCTACACCTTC.

There are a few counts of this clonotype. The chain has TRBV4-1 and TRBJ1-3; D is unclear. Trimming took off 1 base at V and 2 bases at J, with 9 bases between the two ends. This CDR3 is 15 amino acids long. CDR1 is MGHRA, CDR2 YSYEKL, per germline. The CDR3 DNA sequence: TGCGCCAGCAGCCAAGGGGTAGCGCCTGGAAACACCATATATTTT. Its translation is CASSQGVAPGNTIYF.

The rearrangement joins TRBV4-3 to TRBJ2-7; D is unclear. From germline, CDR1 is LGHNA and CDR2 YSLEER. Trimming removed 0 bases from V and 1 base from J, with 10 bases in between. CDR3 size: 15 residues. CDR3 nucleotides: TGCGCCAGCAGCCAAGATATCCTATTTTCCTACGAGCAGTACTTC. It specifies CASSQDILFSYEQYF.

The table lists this clonotype with a few counts. The chain's CDR3 is CASSYRGWGDTIYF. Written as DNA, the CDR3 is TGTGCCAGCAGTTACCGTGGTTGGGGAGACACCATATATTTT. The chain joins TRBV6-5 to TRBJ1-3; D not certain. V gave up 2 bases and J gave up 8 bases, with 13 bases separating them. CDR3 length: 14 residues. Germline V gene sequence: CDR1 MNHEY, CDR2 SVGAGI.